One sample yielded the 9 T cell receptor beta chains listed below, sequenced in a study of cytomegalovirus exposure and HLA in healthy donors. PCR amplification relied on 60 Vbeta primers (plus 13 Jbeta primers). TCRdb's table, derived via immunoSEQ multiplex PCR, lists solely in-frame clones and lacks some. The data show 190,000 or so clones, about four fifths seen once. Sequences were obtained from PBMCs. These receptor sequences come from a woman in her fifties or sixties in good health and CMV-seropositive.

This clone was detected only a few times. The genes are TRBV7-9 and TRBJ1-1; weak D call: TRBD1 (5 bases). There are 14 residues in the CDR3. CDR1 is SEHNR, CDR2 FQNEAQ, per germline (reference sequence). Deletions cut 0 bases from V and 11 bases from J, with 16 bases between. Here the CDR3 reads CASSLAGREVPAFF. The CDR3 DNA follows: TGTGCCAGCAGCTTAGCGGGCAGGGAAGTTCCGGCTTTCTTT.

The chain couples TRBV6-5 to TRBJ1-1; 12 bases line up with TRBD1. Trimming at V came to 4 bases and at J to 5 bases, leaving 8 bases not matched to a gene. CDR3 length equals 16 residues. Germline values: CDR1 MNHEY, CDR2 SVGAGI. The CDR3 DNA reads TGTGCCAGCAGTTCGGGACAGGGGGCAGGGTGGACTGAAGCTTTCTTT. The encoded protein is CASSSGQGAGWTEAFF.

The rearrangement uses TRBV7-9 and TRBJ1-1; maybe TRBD1 (6 bases). The CDR3 extends over 18 amino acids. The germline CDR1 and CDR2 sequences are SEHNR and FQNEAQ (reference sequence). V was shortened by 1 base and J by 3 bases, with 21 bases between the two germline ends. CDR3 loop: CASSLGGRPGQSDTEAFF. CDR3 nucleotides: TGTGCCAGCAGCTTAGGGGGGAGACCCGGACAGAGTGACACTGAAGCTTTCTTT.

This chain uses TRBV28 with TRBJ2-2, with 8 positions matching TRBD2. The CDR3 consists of 15 residues. J lost 3 bases, V lost 8 bases, and 8 bases had no gene match. Germline CDR1 MDHEN, CDR2 SYDVKM. The CDR3 is CASSGGAVYTGELFF. CDR3 nucleotide sequence: TGTGCCAGCTCCGGGGGGGCCGTATACACCGGGGAGCTGTTTTTT. Looking up the rest from reference TRBV28 and TRBJ2-2 gives the full variable domain: DVKVTQSSRYLVKRTGEKVFLECVQDMDHENMFWYRQDPGLGLRLIYFSYDVKMKEKGDIPEGYSVSREKKERFSLILESASTNQTSMYLCASSGGAVYTGELFFGEGSRLTVL.

The chain has TRBV5-6 and TRBJ2-3; D perhaps matches TRBD1 (6 bases). Trimming removed 4 bases at V and 7 bases at J, with 10 bases between. In germline, CDR1 is SGHDT, CDR2 YYEEEE. CDR3 length: 12 amino acids. CDR3 in DNA: TGTGCCAGCAGCAACGGACAGAATACGCAGTATTTT. Its translation: CASSNGQNTQYF.

The rearrangement links TRBV15 to TRBJ2-1; 10 nucleotides agree with TRBD1. This CDR3 region has 15 residues. Per germline, CDR1 LNHNV and CDR2 YYDKDF (reference sequence). The V segment lost 2 bases and the J segment 9 bases; nucleotides outside the gene matches: 7. CDR3 sequence: CATSRPGQGSPEQFF. CDR3 DNA: TGTGCCACCAGCAGACCGGGACAGGGGTCCCCTGAGCAGTTCTTC.

CDR3 in amino acids: CASSQGNFNYGYTF. CDR3 sequence (DNA): TGTGCCAGCAGTCAGGGAAACTTTAACTATGGCTACACCTTC. The rearrangement links TRBV28 to TRBJ1-2, with TRBD1 as a possible D gene (5 bases). Trimming removed 5 bases at V and 1 base at J, with 11 bases between. This CDR3 has 14 amino acids. Germline CDR1 and CDR2: MDHEN and SYDVKM.

J is TRBJ2-3 and V is TRBV7-9; no definite D call. The CDR3 is 13 amino acids. Germline CDR1 SEHNR, CDR2 FQNEAQ (reference sequence). V dropped 3 bases and J dropped 6 bases, with 10 bases sitting between them. CDR3 sequence (DNA): TGTGCCAGCAGCTTCCCCAGGCTGGATACGCAGTATTTT. This translates into CASSFPRLDTQYF.

The CDR3 region is CATSRDLMRVLNTEAFF. CDR3 sequence (DNA): TGTGCCACCAGCAGAGATTTAATGAGAGTATTGAACACTGAAGCTTTCTTT. V gene TRBV15 combines with J gene TRBJ1-1, with D hard to call. This CDR3 region has 17 residues. The germline V gene encodes CDR1 LNHNV and CDR2 YYDKDF (reference sequence). V lost 0 bases and J 0 bases, leaving 14 bases between the germline ends.